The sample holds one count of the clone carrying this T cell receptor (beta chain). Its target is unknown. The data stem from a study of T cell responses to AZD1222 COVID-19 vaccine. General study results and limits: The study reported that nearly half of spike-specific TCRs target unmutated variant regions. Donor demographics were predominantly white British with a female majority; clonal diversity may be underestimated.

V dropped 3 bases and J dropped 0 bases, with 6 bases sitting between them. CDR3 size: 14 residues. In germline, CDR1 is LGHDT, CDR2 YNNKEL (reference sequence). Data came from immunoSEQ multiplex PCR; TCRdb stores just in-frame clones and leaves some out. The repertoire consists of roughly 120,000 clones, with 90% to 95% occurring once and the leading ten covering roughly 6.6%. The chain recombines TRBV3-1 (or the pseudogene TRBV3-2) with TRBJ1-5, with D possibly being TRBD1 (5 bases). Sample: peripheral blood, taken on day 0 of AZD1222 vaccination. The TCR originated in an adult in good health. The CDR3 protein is CASSQGDSNQPQHF. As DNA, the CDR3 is TGTGCCAGCAGCCAGGGGGATAGCAATCAGCCCCAGCATTTT.